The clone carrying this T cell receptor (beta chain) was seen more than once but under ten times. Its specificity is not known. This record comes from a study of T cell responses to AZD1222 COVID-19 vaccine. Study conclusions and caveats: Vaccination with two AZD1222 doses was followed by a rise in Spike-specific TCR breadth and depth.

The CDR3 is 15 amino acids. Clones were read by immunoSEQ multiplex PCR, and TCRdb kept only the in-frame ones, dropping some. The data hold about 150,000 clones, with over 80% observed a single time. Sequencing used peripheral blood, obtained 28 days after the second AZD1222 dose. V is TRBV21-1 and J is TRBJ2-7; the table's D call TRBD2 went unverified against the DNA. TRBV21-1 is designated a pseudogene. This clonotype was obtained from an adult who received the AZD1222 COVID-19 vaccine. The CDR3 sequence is CASSYRKRAAYEQYF. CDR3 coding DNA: TGTGCCAGCAGCTATAGGAAGCGGGCCGCCTACGAGCAGTACTTC.